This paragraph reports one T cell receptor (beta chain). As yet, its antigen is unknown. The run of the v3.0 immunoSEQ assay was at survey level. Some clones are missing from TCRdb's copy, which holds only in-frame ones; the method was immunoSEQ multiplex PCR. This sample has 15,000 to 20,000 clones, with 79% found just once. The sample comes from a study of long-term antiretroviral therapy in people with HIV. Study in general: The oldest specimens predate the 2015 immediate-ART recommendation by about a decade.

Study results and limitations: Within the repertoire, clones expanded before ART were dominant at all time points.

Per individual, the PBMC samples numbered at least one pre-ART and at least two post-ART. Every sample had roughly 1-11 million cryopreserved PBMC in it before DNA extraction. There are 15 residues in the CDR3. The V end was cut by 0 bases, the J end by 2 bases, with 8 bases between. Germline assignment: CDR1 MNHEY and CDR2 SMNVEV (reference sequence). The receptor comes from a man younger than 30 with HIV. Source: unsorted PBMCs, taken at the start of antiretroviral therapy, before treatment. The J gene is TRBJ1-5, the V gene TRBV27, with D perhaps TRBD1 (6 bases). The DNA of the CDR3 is TGTGCCAGCAGTTTATCAGCAGGGGGCAATCAGCCCCAGCATTTT. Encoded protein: CASSLSAGGNQPQHF.